What follows describes a single T cell receptor (beta chain). Its antigen is unknown. Here immunoSEQ multiplex PCR was the method, and the copy in TCRdb shows in-frame clones only, minus some. The sample has more than 50,000 clones; approximately 86% are singletons. These data are taken from a study of OX40 agonist ivuxolimab in advanced cancers. Across the whole study: With a range of 23 to 79, age averaged roughly 60 years, and around 80% were male. Whole-study results and caveats: In a subset of nonresponders, normalized T-cell clonal expansion was also low. The study found that CD8+ T cells averaged more expanded clones than CD4+. Clonal expansion by week 6 occurred in CD4+ and CD8+ blood T cells (at 0.1 to 3.0 mg/kg).

There are 22 residues in the CDR3. The chain recombines TRBV21-1 with TRBJ2-1; TRBD1, the table's D call, was not compared with the DNA. TRBV21-1 is listed as a pseudogene. The sequencing used CD4+ or CD8+ T cells sorted from blood, collected in a trial of the OX40 agonist ivuxolimab. The source is an adult with an advanced solid tumor such as melanoma, head and neck, liver or kidney cancer. CDR3 sequence reads: CATRGGTGATSHERRQSREQFF. CDR3 DNA: TGTGCCACCAGGGGGGGGACAGGGGCCACTAGCCACGAACGGCGGCAATCCAGGGAGCAGTTCTTC.